Shown below are 18 T cell receptor beta chains from a single sample sequenced in a study of cytomegalovirus exposure and HLA in healthy donors. Vbeta (60) and Jbeta (13) primers were used in the PCR. Measured with immunoSEQ multiplex PCR; TCRdb has only the in-frame clones, and not every one. The top ten hold 15% of the sample, which has 70,000 to 90,000 clones, around three fifths seen once. Sequencing was carried out using PBMCs. The receptors stem from a woman aged 40-49 years in good health and CMV-seropositive.

The chain couples TRBV29-1 to TRBJ1-1, with D perhaps TRBD1 (6 bases). V gave up 5 bases and J gave up 4 bases, with 14 bases separating them. Per the germline V gene, CDR1 is SQVTM and CDR2 is ANQGSEA. The CDR3 runs 13 residues. As DNA, the CDR3 is TGCAGCGTTACGGGACACCAGACCACTGAAGCTTTCTTT. It specifies CSVTGHQTTEAFF.

The J gene is TRBJ2-3, the V gene TRBV10-3; perhaps TRBD1 as D (6 bases). Germline V gives CDR1 ENHRY, CDR2 SYGVKD. Trimming stripped 3 bases from V and 5 bases from J, with 15 bases between. This CDR3 has 15 amino acids. DNA of the CDR3: TGTGCCATCAGTGACCCCAGGGGAAGCGGAGATACGCAGTATTTT. It is translated as CAISDPRGSGDTQYF.

The gene calls are TRBV18 and TRBJ2-6, with D tentatively TRBD1 (6 bases). The CDR3 contains 18 residues. V lost 3 bases, J lost 0 bases, and 15 bases lay in between. CDR1 is KGHSH, CDR2 LQKENI, per germline. Here the CDR3 DNA reads TGTGCCAGCTCACCGAAAAGAAGGGACATCTCTGGGGCCAACGTCCTGACTTTC. Its translation: CASSPKRRDISGANVLTF.

This clone was counted a few times. The rearrangement uses TRBV28 and TRBJ2-1; 7 bases align to TRBD1. Germline CDR1 reads MDHEN; CDR2 reads SYDVKM. With V trimmed by 4 bases and J by 4 bases, 13 bases remained unmatched. CDR3 length equals 17 residues. Here the CDR3 DNA reads TGTGCCAGCAGTTCCATACAGGGGACGCGTTCTTACAATGAGCAGTTCTTC. Residues: CASSSIQGTRSYNEQFF.

This chain uses TRBV4-1 with TRBJ2-3; TRBD2 might be the D (6 bases). Per germline, CDR1 MGHRA and CDR2 YSYEKL. The V end lost 1 base, the J end lost 9 bases, and 8 bases lay between the germline ends. CDR3 length equals 12 residues. CDR3 protein: CASSQAGGTQYF. CDR3 coding DNA: TGCGCCAGCAGCCAAGCAGGAGGGACGCAGTATTTT.

The gene calls are TRBV4-3 and TRBJ1-5; 7 nucleotides match TRBD1. Losses at the gene ends were 0 bases for V and 0 bases for J; bases not matched to a gene: 8. This CDR3 has 18 amino acids. Germline lookup yields CDR1 LGHNA and CDR2 YSLEER. The CDR3 loop reads CASSQELGGRGSNQPQHF. As DNA, the CDR3 is TGCGCCAGCAGCCAAGAATTAGGGGGCAGGGGTAGCAATCAGCCCCAGCATTTT.

This chain joins TRBV19 and TRBJ2-1, with D maybe TRBD2 (5 bases). CDR1 and CDR2 from the germline V gene are LNHDA and SQIVND (reference sequence). This CDR3 is 13 amino acids long. V lost 3 bases and J 7 bases, leaving 10 bases between the germline ends. The CDR3 bases are TGTGCCAGTAGTATTGAAGCGGCGAATGAGCAGTTCTTC. Its translation is CASSIEAANEQFF.

This clone occurred a few times. This rearrangement joins TRBV28 to TRBJ2-7, with D maybe TRBD1 (5 bases). The CDR3 has 14 amino acids. The V gene's germline CDR1 is MDHEN and CDR2 SYDVKM. The V gene lost 6 bases and the J gene lost 5 bases, with 17 bases spanning the gap. The chain's CDR3 is CASSPRQPLNEQYF. As DNA, the CDR3 is TGTGCCAGCAGCCCTAGACAGCCTTTAAACGAGCAGTACTTC.

The rearrangement uses TRBV7-9 and TRBJ2-1; TRBD1 agrees at 7 bases. The V and J ends lost 1 base and 10 bases, in that order; junction bases with no gene match: 16. The CDR3 totals 17 residues. Germline V gene data show CDR1 as SEHNR and CDR2 as FQNEAQ (reference sequence). The CDR3 region is CASSLEYPTTGSAEQFF. CDR3 DNA sequence: TGTGCCAGCAGCTTAGAATACCCTACGACAGGGTCCGCCGAGCAGTTCTTC.

The chain has TRBV7-2 and TRBJ2-1; the D gene is possibly TRBD2 (5 bases). CDR1 is SGHTA, CDR2 FQGNSA, per germline. V lost 1 base and J lost 9, with 22 bases in between. The CDR3 has 17 amino acids. The CDR3 nucleotides are TGTGCCAGCAGCTTAGGTCTGGGTAAGCGTGGGAGAGTTGAGCAGTTCTTC. This gives the protein CASSLGLGKRGRVEQFF.

This clone was observed once. The chain combines TRBV9 with TRBJ2-3, with 11 bases aligning to TRBD2. The CDR3 extends over 16 amino acids. CDR1 and CDR2 from the germline V gene are SGDLS and YYNGEE. Unmatched junction bases numbered 12, after V lost 7 bases and J lost 5 bases. CDR3 region: CASGDRTSGSRDTQYF. CDR3 sequence (DNA): TGTGCCAGCGGCGACAGAACTAGCGGGAGTAGAGATACGCAGTATTTT.

In DNA, the CDR3 is TGTGCCAGCAGCTCTCGAGCGGGAGCGGTATATGAGCAGTTCTTC. Protein sequence: CASSSRAGAVYEQFF. The J gene is TRBJ2-1, the V gene TRBV7-9; 8 bases fit TRBD2. CDR1 is SEHNR and CDR2 is FQNEAQ in the germline V gene (reference sequence). After removal of 4 bases from V and 8 bases from J, the junction contained 10 bases not matched to a gene. The CDR3 runs to 15 residues.

The chain employs TRBV21-1 and TRBJ2-3; the table gives TRBD1 as D, unverified against the DNA. TRBV21-1 counts as a pseudogene. This CDR3 is built from 15 residues. In DNA, the CDR3 is TGTGCCAGCAGCAAAGCGGGGCGCCGCACAGATACGCAGTATTTT. It translates to CASSKAGRRTDTQYF.

The rearrangement uses TRBV2 and TRBJ2-1; a possible D gene is TRBD1 (6 bases). The germline CDR1 and CDR2 sequences are SNHLY and FYNNEI. The ends were cut back, 7 bases at V and 7 bases at J, with 14 bases in the middle. CDR3 length: 13 residues. CDR3 residues: CASMQQGRNEQFF. CDR3 sequence (DNA): TGTGCCAGCATGCAACAGGGAAGGAATGAGCAGTTCTTC.

Only a few counts were recorded for this clone. The chain employs TRBV19 and TRBJ2-1; a possible D gene is TRBD2 (6 bases). The germline V gene encodes CDR1 LNHDA and CDR2 SQIVND (reference sequence). This CDR3 comprises 15 residues. The V end lost 3 bases, the J end lost 6 bases, and 15 bases lay between the germline ends. This CDR3 reads CASSIRGMSRNEQFF. CDR3 coding DNA: TGTGCCAGTAGTATCCGGGGGATGAGTCGCAATGAGCAGTTCTTC.

This clone was detected only once. The rearrangement uses TRBV19 and TRBJ2-5, with D hard to call. Germline CDR1 and CDR2: LNHDA and SQIVND (reference sequence). The V and J ends lost 10 bases and 6 bases respectively, with 24 bases between them. This CDR3 contains 15 residues. CDR3 sequence: CATRPGSSPLKTQYF. CDR3 DNA sequence: TGTGCCACCAGACCCGGGTCCTCCCCGTTAAAGACCCAGTACTTC.

For the CDR3, the DNA is TGTGCCAGCAGCTTACCTAGACTAGCGGACTACAATGAGCAGTTCTTC. Translation gives CASSLPRLADYNEQFF. The chain links TRBV7-2 to TRBJ2-1; 9 bases align to TRBD2. CDR3 size: 16 residues. The V segment lost 2 bases and the J segment 3 bases; nucleotides outside the gene matches: 5. In germline, CDR1 is SGHTA, CDR2 FQGNSA.

The gene calls are TRBV5-1 and TRBJ2-7, with D perhaps TRBD2 (6 bases). The germline V gene encodes CDR1 SGHRS and CDR2 YFSETQ. This CDR3 is built from 15 residues. V was cut by 0 bases and J by 1 base, with 11 bases left in between. The CDR3 sequence: CASSLAGGRSYEQYF. In DNA, the CDR3 is TGCGCCAGCAGCTTGGCCGGGGGTAGGTCCTACGAGCAGTACTTC.